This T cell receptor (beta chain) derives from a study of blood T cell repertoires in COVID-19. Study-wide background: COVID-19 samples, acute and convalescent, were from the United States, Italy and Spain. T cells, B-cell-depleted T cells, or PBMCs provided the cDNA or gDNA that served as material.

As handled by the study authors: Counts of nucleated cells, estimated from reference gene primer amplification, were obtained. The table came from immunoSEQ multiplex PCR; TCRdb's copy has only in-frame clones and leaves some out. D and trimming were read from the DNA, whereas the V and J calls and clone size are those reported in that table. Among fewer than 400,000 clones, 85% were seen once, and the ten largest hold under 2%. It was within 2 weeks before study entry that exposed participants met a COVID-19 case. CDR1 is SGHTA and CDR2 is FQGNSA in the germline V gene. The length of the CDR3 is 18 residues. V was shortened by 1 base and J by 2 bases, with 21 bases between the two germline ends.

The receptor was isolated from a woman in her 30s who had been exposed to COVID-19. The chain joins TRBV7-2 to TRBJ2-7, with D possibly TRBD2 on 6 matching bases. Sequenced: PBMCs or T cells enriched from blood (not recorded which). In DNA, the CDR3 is TGTGCCAGCAGCTTAGAGCCTTTTTCTATGGGGGGACCCTACGAGCAGTACTTC. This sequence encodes CASSLEPFSMGGPYEQYF.